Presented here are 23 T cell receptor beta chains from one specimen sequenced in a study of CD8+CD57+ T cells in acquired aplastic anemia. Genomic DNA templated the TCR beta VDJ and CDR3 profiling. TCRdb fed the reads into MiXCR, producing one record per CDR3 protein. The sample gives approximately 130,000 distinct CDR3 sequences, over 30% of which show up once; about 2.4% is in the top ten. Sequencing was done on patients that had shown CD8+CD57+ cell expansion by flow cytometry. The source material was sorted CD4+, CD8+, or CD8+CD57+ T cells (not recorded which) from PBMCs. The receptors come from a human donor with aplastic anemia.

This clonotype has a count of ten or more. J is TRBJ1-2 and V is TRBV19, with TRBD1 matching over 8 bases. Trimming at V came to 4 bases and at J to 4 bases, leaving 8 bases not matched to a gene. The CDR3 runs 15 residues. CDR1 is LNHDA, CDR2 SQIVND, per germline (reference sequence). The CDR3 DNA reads TGTGCCAGTAGTACCAGACAGGGGCGCGCCTATGGCTACACCTTC. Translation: CASSTRQGRAYGYTF.

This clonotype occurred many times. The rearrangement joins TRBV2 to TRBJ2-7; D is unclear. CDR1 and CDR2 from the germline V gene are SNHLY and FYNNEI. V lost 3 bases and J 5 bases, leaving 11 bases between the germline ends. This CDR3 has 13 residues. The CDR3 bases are TGTGCCAGCAGTGAGACCAGTCCACACGAGCAGTACTTC. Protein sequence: CASSETSPHEQYF.

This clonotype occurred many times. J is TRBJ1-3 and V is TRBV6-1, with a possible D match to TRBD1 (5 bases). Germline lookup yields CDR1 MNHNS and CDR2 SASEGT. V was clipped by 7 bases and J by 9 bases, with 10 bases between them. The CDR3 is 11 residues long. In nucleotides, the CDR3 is TGTGCCAGCACCGGGGGAGGCACCATATATTTT. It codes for CASTGGGTIYF.

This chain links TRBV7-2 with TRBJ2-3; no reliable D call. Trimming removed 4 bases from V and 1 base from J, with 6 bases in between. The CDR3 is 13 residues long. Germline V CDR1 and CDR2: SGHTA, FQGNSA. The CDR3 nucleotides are TGTGCCAGCAGCTCTCGCCGCACAGATACGCAGTATTTT. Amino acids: CASSSRRTDTQYF.

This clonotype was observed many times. As DNA, the CDR3 is TGTGCCAGCAGCCCCTTCCTCCGGACCAGCTCCTACAATGAGCAGTTCTTC. It translates to CASSPFLRTSSYNEQFF. This rearrangement joins TRBV7-2 to TRBJ2-1; D remains ambiguous. Trimming took off 5 bases at V and 0 bases at J, with 17 bases between the two ends. The CDR3 totals 17 residues. Germline V lookup: CDR1 SGHTA, CDR2 FQGNSA.

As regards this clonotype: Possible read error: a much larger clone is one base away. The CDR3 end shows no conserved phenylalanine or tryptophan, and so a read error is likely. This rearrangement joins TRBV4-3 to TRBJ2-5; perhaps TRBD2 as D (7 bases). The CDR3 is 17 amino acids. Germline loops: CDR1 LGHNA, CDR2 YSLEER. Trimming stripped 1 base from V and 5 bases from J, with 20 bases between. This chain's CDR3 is CASSQVGLGGASETQYL. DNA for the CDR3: TGCGCCAGCAGCCAAGTTGGTTTGGGGGGGGCGTCGGAGACCCAGTACCTC.

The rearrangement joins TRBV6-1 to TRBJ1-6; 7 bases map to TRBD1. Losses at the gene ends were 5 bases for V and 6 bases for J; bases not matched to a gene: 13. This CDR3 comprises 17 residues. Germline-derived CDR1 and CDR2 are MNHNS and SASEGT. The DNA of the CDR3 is TGTGCCAGCAGTACTCCCCAGGGGGGACTCCTTAATTCACCCCTCCACTTT. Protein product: CASSTPQGGLLNSPLHF.

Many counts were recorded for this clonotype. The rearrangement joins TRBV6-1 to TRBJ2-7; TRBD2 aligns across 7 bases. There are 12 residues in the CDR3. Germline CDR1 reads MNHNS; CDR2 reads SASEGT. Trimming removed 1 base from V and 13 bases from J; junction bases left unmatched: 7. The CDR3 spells CASSEVGGLKYV. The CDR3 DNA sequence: TGTGCCAGCAGTGAAGTCGGGGGGTTGAAATACGTC.

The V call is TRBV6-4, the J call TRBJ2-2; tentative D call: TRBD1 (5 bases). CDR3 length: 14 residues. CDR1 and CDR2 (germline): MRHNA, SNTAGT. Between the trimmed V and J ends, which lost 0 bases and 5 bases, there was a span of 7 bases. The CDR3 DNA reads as TGTGCCAGCAGTGACTCACCAGGGACCGGGGAGCTGTTTTTT. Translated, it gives CASSDSPGTGELFF.

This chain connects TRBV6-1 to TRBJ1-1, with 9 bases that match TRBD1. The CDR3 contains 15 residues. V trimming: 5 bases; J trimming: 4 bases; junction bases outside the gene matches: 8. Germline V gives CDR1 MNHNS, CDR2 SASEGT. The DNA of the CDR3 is TGTGCCAGCAGTCGGGGGGGGACAGGGACCACTGAAGCTTTCTTT. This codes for CASSRGGTGTTEAFF.

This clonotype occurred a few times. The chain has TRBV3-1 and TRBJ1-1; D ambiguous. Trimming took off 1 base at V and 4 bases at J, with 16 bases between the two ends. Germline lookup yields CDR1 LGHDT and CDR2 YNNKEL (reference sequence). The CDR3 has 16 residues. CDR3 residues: CASSQAHSRSATEAFF. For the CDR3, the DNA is TGTGCCAGCAGCCAAGCTCACAGCCGATCTGCCACTGAAGCTTTCTTT.

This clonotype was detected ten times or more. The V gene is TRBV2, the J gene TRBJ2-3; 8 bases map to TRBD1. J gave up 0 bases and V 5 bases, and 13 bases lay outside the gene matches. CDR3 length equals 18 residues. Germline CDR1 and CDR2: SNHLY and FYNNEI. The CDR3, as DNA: TGTGCCAGCAGTCGGGACAGGAGTAGAAGATTTAGCACAGATACGCAGTATTTT. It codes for CASSRDRSRRFSTDTQYF.

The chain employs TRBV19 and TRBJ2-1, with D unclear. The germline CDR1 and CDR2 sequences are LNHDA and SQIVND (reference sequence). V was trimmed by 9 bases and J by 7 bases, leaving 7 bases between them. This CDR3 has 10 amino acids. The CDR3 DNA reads TGTGCCAGCGGGTGGAATGAGCAGTTCTTC. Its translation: CASGWNEQFF.

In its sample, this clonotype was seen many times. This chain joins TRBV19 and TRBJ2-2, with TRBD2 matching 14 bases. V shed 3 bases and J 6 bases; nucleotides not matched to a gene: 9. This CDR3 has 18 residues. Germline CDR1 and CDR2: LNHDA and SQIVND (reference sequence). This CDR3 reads CASSIRLAGGSRAGELFF. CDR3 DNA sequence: TGTGCCAGTAGTATTCGACTAGCGGGGGGGTCTAGAGCCGGGGAGCTGTTTTTT.

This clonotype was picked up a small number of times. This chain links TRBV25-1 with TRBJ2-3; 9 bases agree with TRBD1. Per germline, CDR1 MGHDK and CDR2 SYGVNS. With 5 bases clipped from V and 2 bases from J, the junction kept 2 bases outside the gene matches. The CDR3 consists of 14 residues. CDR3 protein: CASSTGGPTDTQYF. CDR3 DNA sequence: TGTGCCAGCAGTACAGGGGGCCCCACAGATACGCAGTATTTT.

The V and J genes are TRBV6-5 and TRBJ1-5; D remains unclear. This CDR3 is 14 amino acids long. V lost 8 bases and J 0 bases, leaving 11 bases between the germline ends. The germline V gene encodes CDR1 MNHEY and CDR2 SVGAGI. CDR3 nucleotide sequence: TGTGCCAGCGGTTTTGGGGATAGCAATCAGCCCCAGCATTTT. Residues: CASGFGDSNQPQHF.

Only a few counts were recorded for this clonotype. DNA for the CDR3: TGTGCCTGGAGCAGCAGGGCTGGGCAGCCCCAGCATTTT. Translated, it gives CAWSSRAGQPQHF. The V and J genes are TRBV30 and TRBJ1-5, with D maybe TRBD1 (5 bases). Per germline, CDR1 GTSNPN and CDR2 SVGIG (reference sequence). The ends were cut back, 3 bases at V and 7 bases at J, with 13 bases in the middle. The length of the CDR3 is 13 residues. The whole variable domain, remainder taken from reference TRBV30 and TRBJ1-5, is SQTIHQWPATLVQPVGSPLSLECTVEGTSNPNLYWYRQAAGRGLQLLFYSVGIGQISSEVPQNLSASRPQDRQFILSSKKLLLSDSGFYLCAWSSRAGQPQHFGDGTRLSIL.

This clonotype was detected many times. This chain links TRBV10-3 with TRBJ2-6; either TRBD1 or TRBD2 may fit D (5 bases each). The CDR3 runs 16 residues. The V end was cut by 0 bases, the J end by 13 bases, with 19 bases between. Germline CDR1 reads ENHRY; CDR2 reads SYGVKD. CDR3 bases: TGTGCCATCAGTGAGTCGGGCGGGTTGGGGCCATCAGTCCTGACTTTC. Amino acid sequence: CAISESGGLGPSVLTF.

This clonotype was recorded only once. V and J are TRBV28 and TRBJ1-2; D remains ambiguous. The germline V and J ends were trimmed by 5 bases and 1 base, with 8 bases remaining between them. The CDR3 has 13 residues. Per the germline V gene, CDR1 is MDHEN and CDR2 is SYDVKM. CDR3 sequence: CASSALNNYGYTF. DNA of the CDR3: TGTGCCAGCAGTGCACTTAATAACTATGGCTACACCTTC.

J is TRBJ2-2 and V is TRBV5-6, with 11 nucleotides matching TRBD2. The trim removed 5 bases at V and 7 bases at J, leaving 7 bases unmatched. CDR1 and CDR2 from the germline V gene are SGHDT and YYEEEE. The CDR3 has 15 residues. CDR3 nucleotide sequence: TGTGCCAGCAGGTCTAGCGGGGGGCCTGTCGGGGAGCTGTTTTTT. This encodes CASRSSGGPVGELFF.

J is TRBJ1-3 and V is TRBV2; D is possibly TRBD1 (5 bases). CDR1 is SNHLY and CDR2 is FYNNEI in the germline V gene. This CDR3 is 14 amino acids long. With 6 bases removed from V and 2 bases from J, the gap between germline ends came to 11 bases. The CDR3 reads CASRGGGTGNTIYF. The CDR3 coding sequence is TGTGCCAGCAGGGGGGGTGGGACTGGAAACACCATATATTTT.

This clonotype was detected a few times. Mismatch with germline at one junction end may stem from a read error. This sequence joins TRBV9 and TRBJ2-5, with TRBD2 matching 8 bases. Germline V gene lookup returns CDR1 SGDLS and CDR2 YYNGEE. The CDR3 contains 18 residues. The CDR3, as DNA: TGTGCCAGCAGCGTTGTCGCGGGGGGACCCTTGACACAAGGGACCCAGTACTTC. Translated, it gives CASSVVAGGPLTQGTQYF.

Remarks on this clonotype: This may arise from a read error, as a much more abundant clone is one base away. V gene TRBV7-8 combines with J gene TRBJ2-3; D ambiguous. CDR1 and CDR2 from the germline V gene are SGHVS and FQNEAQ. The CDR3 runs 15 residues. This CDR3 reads CASSLRVSGTDMQYF. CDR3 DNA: TGTGCCAGCAGCTTAAGGGTTTCTGGCACAGATATGCAGTATTTT.